This T cell receptor beta chain was profiled in a study of CD8 T cells in ankylosing spondylitis. V was shortened by 8 bases and J by 8 bases, with 4 bases between the two germline ends. The CDR3 runs 9 residues. Germline lookup yields CDR1 LNHNV and CDR2 YYDKDF (reference sequence). By share, this clonotype counts as medium-sized. Quantitative molecular-barcoded 5'-RACE generated the TCR beta libraries. TCRdb re-derived calls from the 5' RACE reads in MiXCR, one entry per CDR3 protein. The sample shows around 250,000 distinct CDR3 sequences, about 10% of them seen only once. This clonotype was sampled from a male donor with ankylosing spondylitis or in good health (not recorded which). Sequencing was done on a sample of blood, either unsorted or a sorted T cell fraction (not recorded which). The chain is built from TRBV15 and TRBJ2-1; D remains unclear. The CDR3 nucleotides are TGTGCCACCCCTCATGAGCAGTTCTTC. This codes for CATPHEQFF.